The subject of this entry is one TCR beta chain. What this receptor recognizes is not known. No base qualities exist here, and no much larger clone lies one base off it. The data derive from a study of blood T cell repertoires in COVID-19 (dated by TCRdb to about 2020). The study in broad terms: The collaborator samples originated in the United States, Italy and Spain and spanned the acute and convalescent phases of COVID-19. The prospective study material was composed of cDNA or gDNA derived from T cells, B-cell-depleted T cells, or PBMCs. Subjects who had been exposed to COVID-19, were actively infected with it, or had recovered from it provided the deeply sampled blood TCRbeta repertoires that made up the dataset. A freely available public database, intended as a resource for researchers studying the immune response to SARS-CoV-2, is where the repertoires were released. Samples were obtained from the ongoing ImmuneRACE study (first 160 participants) and from about 1,300 subjects provided by 6 global collaborators. Sample metadata almost always included a de-identified subject ID, COVID-19 status, age in years and sex. Where HLA class I and class II types were available, the types were taken from metadata supplied by the sample provider, not from assay-based typing. Beyond this particular receptor, the publication reports: Clinical and demographic metadata were provided uncurated, with the amount varying by source and participant.

Enrolling through a virtual design, the prospective study's participants ranged in age from roughly 18 to 90 years and lived across roughly 24 United States geographic areas. Cohort assignment in the prospective study relied on participant-reported clinical history from a screening survey and a study questionnaire. Exposed participants had been in contact, within 2 weeks of entering the study, with a person who had a PCR-confirmed or clinician-diagnosed case of COVID-19. In the prospective study, whole blood, serum and a nasopharyngeal or oropharyngeal swab were collected from each participant by mobile phlebotomists. Additional blood draws and questionnaires over a roughly two-month period could optionally be provided by prospective study participants. Prospective study blood samples were shipped either frozen or at room temperature before DNA extraction. TCRbeta CDR3 regions were amplified from genomic DNA using the immunoSEQ Assay, a bias-controlled multiplex PCR. The paper's processing steps were these. Nucleated cell counts per sample were estimated from amplification of reference gene primers within the assay. Sequence reads were collapsed and filtered to measure the absolute abundance of every unique TCRbeta CDR3 rearrangement. For each sample, productive Simpson clonality was calculated by taking the square root of Simpson's diversity index across productive rearrangements. Imported from immuneACCESS, the table was reduced by TCRdb to in-frame sequences with V and J called. These copies leave out some clones; in studies compared against another copy, an unresolved V gene accounts for under half, and the cause of the remainder is not known. Clonal size and the V and J genes are those of that table, whereas D and trimming came from the DNA. The sample has 250,000 or so clones on record, 88% of them singletons. About 2.9% of the sample rests with the top ten.

From its cysteine to its phenylalanine, the CDR3 spans 13 amino acids. Of all the DNA, just the CDR3 is kept, 39 bases in frame from base 1. V and J lose 5 bases and 3 bases, and a span of 11 bases separates them. Via the germline V gene, CDR1 is SNHLY and CDR2 FYNNEI. This sequence originates from a woman aged 40 to 50 who had been exposed to COVID-19. The source material was PBMCs or T cells enriched from blood (not recorded which). The V and J segments used are TRBV2 and TRBJ2-7; tentative D gene TRBD1, with 6 bases matching. The CDR3 region: CASSPGQHYEQYF. The sequenced DNA: TGTGCCAGCAGTCCCGGACAGCACTACGAGCAGTACTTC. With the rest looked up from the reference TRBV2 and TRBJ2-7 genes rather than sequenced, the full variable domain is EPEVTQTPSHQVTQMGQEVILRCVPISNHLYFYWYRQILGQKVEFLVSFYNNEISEKSEIFDDQFSVERPDGSNFTLKIRSTKLEDSAMYFCASSPGQHYEQYFGPGTRLTVT.